This T cell receptor beta chain was obtained from a study of regulatory T cells in long-lasting Graves disease. Study-wide findings and caveats: Patients with persistent Graves' had lower TCR diversity than newly diagnosed patients.

V shed 5 bases and J shed 5 bases, with 17 bases lying between them. The CDR3 covers 15 residues. Germline assignment: CDR1 KGHSH and CDR2 LQKENI. This clonotype came up many times. Its antigen is not known. Arm-PCR of CDR3 regions and iRepertoire HTBI primers were used to build TCR beta libraries. One entry per CDR3 protein, called by TCRdb with MiXCR from the multiplex PCR reads. The data contain 520,000 or so distinct CDR3 sequences, 12% of them seen just once; the ten biggest clones take up more than 8%. Time point indicated: newly diagnosed GD, antithyroid drugs for less than 3 months. Extracted RNA from PBMCs served as the source of the TCR library. This sample was shared with a second study, whose subject was T cells in Graves' hyperthyroidism and ophthalmopathy.

This specimen consisted of peripheral blood mononuclear cells (PBMCs), obtained at new diagnosis, from a patient treated with antithyroid drugs. This sequence was found in a woman aged 25 to 39 with Graves disease. The chain has TRBV18 and TRBJ2-3; D ambiguous. CDR3 sequence: CASSSRTSAKDTQYF. CDR3 nucleotide sequence: TGTGCCAGCTCATCCCGGACGAGTGCGAAAGATACGCAGTATTTT. The full variable domain, its missing parts supplied by reference TRBV18 and TRBJ2-3, is NAGVMQNPRHLVRRRGQEARLRCSPMKGHSHVYWYRQLPEEGLKFMVYLQKENIIDESGMPKERFSAEFPKEGPSILRIQQVVRGDSAAYFCASSSRTSAKDTQYFGPGTRLTVL.